One sample yielded the 7 T cell receptor beta chains listed below, sequenced in a study of T cell changes during pregnancy in multiple sclerosis. Some clones are missing from TCRdb's copy, which holds only in-frame ones; the method was immunoSEQ multiplex PCR. The table has several thousand clones, more than 75% seen once. Here the sequenced sample was CD8+ T cells from peripheral blood mononuclear cells, taken in the first trimester of pregnancy. Every receptor here comes from a female donor in good health, enrolled as a control in a pregnancy study.

The rearrangement uses TRBV15 and TRBJ2-3; TRBD2 agrees at 14 bases. V dropped 1 base and J dropped 2; count of bases not matched to a gene: 5. CDR1 is LNHNV, CDR2 YYDKDF, per germline (reference sequence). This CDR3 is built from 18 residues. CDR3 region: CATSRGLAGGPSTDTQYF. The CDR3 region has the DNA TGTGCCACCAGCAGAGGACTAGCGGGGGGGCCCTCCACAGATACGCAGTATTTT.

By share, this clone counts as medium-sized. The gene calls are TRBV6-1 and TRBJ2-2, with TRBD2 matching 7 bases. Losses at the gene ends were 4 bases for V and 4 bases for J; bases not matched to a gene: 9. The CDR3 sequence is 16 residues long. Germline V gene data show CDR1 as MNHNS and CDR2 as SASEGT. CDR3 residues: CASSGMAGESTGELFF. CDR3 DNA sequence: TGTGCCAGCAGTGGTATGGCGGGAGAAAGCACCGGGGAGCTGTTTTTT.

V is TRBV9 and J is TRBJ2-7; D might be TRBD1 (7 bases). Trimming removed 2 bases at V and 7 bases at J, with 13 bases between. Germline loops: CDR1 SGDLS, CDR2 YYNGEE. This CDR3 comprises 13 residues. CDR3 in DNA: TGTGCCAGCAGCGTCGTGTCAGGGGGGGAGCAGTACTTC. Residues: CASSVVSGGEQYF. Full variable domain (missing parts from reference TRBV9 and TRBJ2-7): DSGVTQTPKHLITATGQRVTLRCSPRSGDLSVYWYQQSLDQGLQFLIQYYNGEERAKGNILERFSAQQFPDLHSELNLSSLELGDSALYFCASSVVSGGEQYFGPGTRLTVT.

The genes are TRBV5-6 and TRBJ2-7, with 15 bases that match TRBD2. Germline CDR1 and CDR2: SGHDT and YYEEEE. This CDR3 comprises 16 residues. Germline trimming cut 4 bases from V and 4 bases from J; bases unmatched to any gene: 6. CDR3 protein: CASSDSGTSGRYEQYF. In DNA form, the CDR3 reads TGTGCCAGCAGCGATTCCGGGACTAGCGGGAGGTACGAGCAGTACTTC.

The chain links TRBV7-9 to TRBJ2-7; 7 nucleotides agree with TRBD2. This CDR3 has 15 amino acids. Germline V gene sequence: CDR1 SEHNR, CDR2 FQNEAQ (reference sequence). The V gene end was trimmed by 1 base and the J gene end by 5 bases; junction bases not matched to a gene: 8. Here the CDR3 reads CASSLGEGAVDEQYF. The CDR3, as DNA: TGTGCCAGCAGCTTAGGGGAGGGAGCGGTTGACGAGCAGTACTTC.

The V gene is TRBV9, the J gene TRBJ2-1; weak D call: TRBD2 (7 bases). Germline lookup yields CDR1 SGDLS and CDR2 YYNGEE. The CDR3 sequence is 15 residues long. Trimming removed 0 bases from V and 9 bases from J, with 16 bases in between. The CDR3 DNA is TGTGCCAGCAGCGTAGAGGGGGGGGCCTGGGGTGAGCAGTTCTTC. Residues: CASSVEGGAWGEQFF.

This sequence joins TRBV5-1 and TRBJ2-6; D not certain. The V gene lost 2 bases and the J gene lost 1 base, with 16 bases spanning the gap. The V gene's germline CDR1 is SGHRS and CDR2 YFSETQ. The CDR3 is 18 residues long. DNA for the CDR3: TGCGCCAGCAGCTTCCTATTTCATGTCGGTTCTGGGGCCAACGTCCTGACTTTC. It translates to CASSFLFHVGSGANVLTF.